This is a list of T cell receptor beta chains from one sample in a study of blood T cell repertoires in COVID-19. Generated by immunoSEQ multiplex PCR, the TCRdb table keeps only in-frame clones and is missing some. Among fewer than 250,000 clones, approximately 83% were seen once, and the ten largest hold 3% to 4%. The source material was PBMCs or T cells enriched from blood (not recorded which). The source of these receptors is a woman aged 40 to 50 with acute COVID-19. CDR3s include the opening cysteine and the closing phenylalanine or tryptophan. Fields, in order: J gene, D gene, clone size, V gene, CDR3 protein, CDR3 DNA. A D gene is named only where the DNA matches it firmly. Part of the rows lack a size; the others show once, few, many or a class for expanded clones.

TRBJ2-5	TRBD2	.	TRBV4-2	CATARTLAGVSGQETQYF	TGTGCCACGGCCCGCACACTAGCGGGAGTTAGTGGCCAAGAGACCCAGTACTTC
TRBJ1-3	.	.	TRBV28	CASSLPTWFSGNTIYF	TGTGCCAGCAGTTTACCTACCTGGTTTTCCGGAAACACCATATATTTT
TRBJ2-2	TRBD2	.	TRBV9	CASSVEGGSTGELFF	TGTGCCAGCAGCGTAGAGGGCGGGAGCACCGGGGAGCTGTTTTTT
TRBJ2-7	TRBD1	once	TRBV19	CASSIYRGSYEQYF	TGTGCCAGTAGTATCTACAGGGGGTCCTACGAGCAGTACTTC
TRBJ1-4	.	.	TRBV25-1	CASSEFRDYEKLFF	TGTGCCAGCAGTGAGTTCAGGGATTATGAAAAACTGTTTTTT
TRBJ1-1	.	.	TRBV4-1	CASSQDPGRTEAFF	TGCGCCAGCAGCCAAGATCCAGGGCGTACTGAAGCTTTCTTT
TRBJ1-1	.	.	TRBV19	CASSAPGKNTEAFF	TGTGCCAGTAGTGCACCGGGGAAGAACACTGAAGCTTTCTTT
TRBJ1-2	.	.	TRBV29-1	CSVEGRWPNGYTF	TGCAGCGTTGAGGGGCGGTGGCCGAATGGCTACACCTTC
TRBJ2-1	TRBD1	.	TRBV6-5	CASSYSGQHYNEQFF	TGTGCCAGCAGTTACTCGGGACAGCACTACAATGAGCAGTTCTTC
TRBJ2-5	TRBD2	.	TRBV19	CASSIRTSGRGETQYF	TGTGCCAGTAGTATCCGGACTAGCGGGAGAGGGGAGACCCAGTACTTC
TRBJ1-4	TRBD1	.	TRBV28	CASRQQGSEKLFF	TGTGCCAGCAGACAACAGGGGAGTGAAAAACTGTTTTTT
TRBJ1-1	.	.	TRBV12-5	CASGLVSQTYTEAFF	TGTGCTAGTGGTTTGGTAAGCCAAACGTACACTGAAGCTTTCTTT
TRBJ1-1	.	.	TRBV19	CASSIAGQLNTEAFF	TGTGCCAGTAGTATAGCAGGACAATTGAACACTGAAGCTTTCTTT
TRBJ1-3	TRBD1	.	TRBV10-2	CASSEWTGGNTIYF	TGCGCCAGCAGTGAGTGGACAGGGGGGAACACCATATATTTT
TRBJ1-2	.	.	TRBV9	CASSSGPGGNYGYTF	TGTGCCAGCAGCTCAGGGCCTGGCGGCAACTATGGCTACACCTTC
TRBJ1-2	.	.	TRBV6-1	CASSDLGDVAGYTF	TGTGCCAGCAGTGATCTAGGCGACGTTGCGGGCTACACCTTC
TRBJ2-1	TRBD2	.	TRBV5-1	CASSFSGRNNEQFF	TGCGCCAGCAGCTTTAGCGGGAGAAACAATGAGCAGTTCTTC
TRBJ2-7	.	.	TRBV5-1	CASSLSSPYEQYF	TGCGCCAGCAGCTTGTCAAGCCCCTACGAGCAGTACTTC
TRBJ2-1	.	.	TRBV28	CASSFPGLSGRGEQFF	TGTGCCAGCAGTTTTCCCGGACTTAGCGGCCGGGGTGAGCAGTTCTTC
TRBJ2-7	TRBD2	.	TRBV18	CASSLRTSGSYEQYF	TGTGCCAGCTCACTTCGGACTAGCGGGAGTTACGAGCAGTACTTC
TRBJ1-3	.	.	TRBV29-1	CSFKSGNSGNTIYF	TGCAGCTTTAAGTCAGGGAACTCTGGAAACACCATATATTTT
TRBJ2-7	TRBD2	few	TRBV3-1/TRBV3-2	CASSQDPPGGRYEQYF	TGTGCCAGCAGCCAAGATCCCCCGGGAGGACGTTACGAGCAGTACTTC
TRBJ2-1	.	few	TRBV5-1	CASSLSTNEQFF	TGCGCCAGCAGCTTAAGTACTAATGAGCAGTTCTTC
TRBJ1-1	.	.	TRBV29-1	CSVRRGTMNTEAFF	TGCAGCGTGCGCAGGGGCACCATGAACACTGAAGCTTTCTTT
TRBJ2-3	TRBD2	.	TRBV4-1	CASSQESTSVFSTDTQYF	TGCGCCAGCAGCCAAGAAAGTACTAGCGTCTTTAGCACAGATACGCAGTATTTT
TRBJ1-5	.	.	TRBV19	CASSIRSGNQPQHF	TGTGCCAGTAGTATAAGGTCAGGTAATCAGCCCCAGCATTTT
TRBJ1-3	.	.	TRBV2	CASSEQSGPGNTIYF	TGTGCCAGCAGTGAACAGTCAGGGCCTGGAAACACCATATATTTT
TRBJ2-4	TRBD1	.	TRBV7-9	CASSLEGTELAKNIQYF	TGTGCCAGCAGCTTGGAAGGGACAGAACTAGCCAAAAACATTCAGTACTTC
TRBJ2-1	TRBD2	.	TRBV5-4	CASSQAGGRDNEQFF	TGTGCCAGCAGCCAAGCGGGAGGGAGGGACAATGAGCAGTTCTTC
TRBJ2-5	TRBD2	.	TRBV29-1	CSVPTSGGREKTQYF	TGCAGCGTCCCTACTAGCGGTGGGAGAGAAAAGACCCAGTACTTC
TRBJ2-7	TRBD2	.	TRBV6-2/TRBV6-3	CASSTTSGGFYEQYF	TGTGCCAGCAGTACAACTAGCGGGGGCTTCTACGAGCAGTACTTC
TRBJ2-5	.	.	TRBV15	CATSSGAGSEGETQYF	TGTGCCACCAGCAGTGGGGCGGGTTCGGAGGGAGAGACCCAGTACTTC
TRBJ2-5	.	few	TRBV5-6	CASSFRKLGGETQYF	TGTGCCAGCAGCTTTCGGAAGCTCGGCGGAGAGACCCAGTACTTC
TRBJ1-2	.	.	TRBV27	CASSLDSAQSYTF	TGTGCCAGCAGTTTAGACAGTGCTCAGAGCTACACCTTC
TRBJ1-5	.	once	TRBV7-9	CASSLDTSGQPQHF	TGTGCCAGCAGTTTAGACACCTCGGGTCAGCCCCAGCATTTT
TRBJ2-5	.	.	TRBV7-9	CASSREETQYF	TGTGCCAGCAGCCGAGAAGAGACCCAGTACTTC
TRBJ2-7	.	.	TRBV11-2	CASSSRGGDGPLREQYF	TGTGCCAGCAGCTCCCGGGGCGGGGACGGCCCCTTGCGCGAGCAGTACTTC
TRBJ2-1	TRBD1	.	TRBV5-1	CASSSGTGYNEQFF	TGCGCCAGCAGCTCCGGGACAGGGTACAATGAGCAGTTCTTC
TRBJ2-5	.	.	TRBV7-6	CASNPGRGRDQYF	TGTGCCAGCAACCCCGGGCGGGGGCGGGACCAGTACTTC
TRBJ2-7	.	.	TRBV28	CASKEGYHEQYF	TGTGCCAGCAAGGAGGGCTACCACGAGCAGTACTTC
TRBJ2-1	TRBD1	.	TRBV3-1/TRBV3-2	CASSQAGGAYNEQFF	TGTGCCAGCAGCCAAGCAGGGGGCGCCTACAATGAGCAGTTCTTC
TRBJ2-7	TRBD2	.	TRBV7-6	CASSPRTSGMNEQYF	TGTGCCAGCAGCCCCCGGACTAGCGGGATGAACGAGCAGTACTTC
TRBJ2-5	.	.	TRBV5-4	CASSRTDQETQYF	TGTGCCAGCAGCCGGACAGACCAAGAGACCCAGTACTTC
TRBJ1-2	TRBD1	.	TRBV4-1	CASSRTSGTGDYTF	TGCGCCAGCAGCCGCACATCCGGGACAGGGGACTACACCTTC
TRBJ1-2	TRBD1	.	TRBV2	CASSDRDRGLDYGYTF	TGTGCCAGCAGTGATCGGGACAGGGGACTTGACTATGGCTACACCTTC
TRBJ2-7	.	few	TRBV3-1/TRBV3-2	CASSTRAGYEQYF	TGTGCCAGCAGCACCCGAGCGGGCTACGAGCAGTACTTC
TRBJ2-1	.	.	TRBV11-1	CASSLASGDNEQFF	TGTGCCAGCAGCTTAGCGTCAGGGGACAATGAGCAGTTCTTC
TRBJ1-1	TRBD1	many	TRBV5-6	CASSPDRGIGMNTEAFF	TGTGCCAGCAGCCCGGACAGGGGCATTGGGATGAACACTGAAGCTTTCTTT
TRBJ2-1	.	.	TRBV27	CASSPGHYNEQFF	TGTGCCAGCAGTCCTGGACACTACAATGAGCAGTTCTTC
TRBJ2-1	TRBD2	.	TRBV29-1	CSVGRGTSGAYNEQFF	TGCAGCGTCGGACGCGGGACTAGCGGTGCCTACAATGAGCAGTTCTTC
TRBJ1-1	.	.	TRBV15	CATSRGGRENTEAFF	TGTGCCACCAGCAGAGGGGGGCGCGAGAACACTGAAGCTTTCTTT
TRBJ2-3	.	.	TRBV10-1	CASSEASKISTDTQYF	TGCGCCAGCAGTGAGGCTAGCAAAATCAGCACAGATACGCAGTATTTT
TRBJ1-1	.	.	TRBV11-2	CASGRGSRNTEAFF	TGTGCCAGCGGCAGGGGCAGTAGGAACACTGAAGCTTTCTTT
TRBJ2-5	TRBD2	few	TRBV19	CASSIGTSISPQYF	TGTGCCAGTAGTATAGGGACTAGCATTAGTCCCCAGTACTTC
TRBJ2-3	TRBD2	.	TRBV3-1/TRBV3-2	CASSLGTTKTSTDTQYF	TGTGCCAGCAGCCTCGGGACTACCAAAACTTCCACAGATACGCAGTATTTT